These T cell receptor beta chains were read from a single sample in a study of T cell responses to AZD1222 COVID-19 vaccine. Here immunoSEQ multiplex PCR was the method, and the copy in TCRdb shows in-frame clones only, minus some. The sample yields about 190,000 clones, about 92% seen once. Sequenced material: peripheral blood, taken 28 days after the second dose of the MenACWY control vaccine. These receptors were obtained from an adult who received the MenACWY meningococcal vaccine as a control. The CDR3 runs from the conserved cysteine through the conserved F or W. A D gene is named only where the DNA matches it firmly. Clone size is given for some rows only: seen once, a few or many times, or a class if the clone is expanded.

d_call cdr3_length j_call v_call clone_size cdr3_nt cdr3_aa
NA 14 TRBJ1-3 TRBV28 NA TGTGCCAGCAGCCGGGACGTCTTTGGAAACACCATATATTTT CASSRDVFGNTIYF
NA 14 TRBJ1-1 TRBV7-9 NA TGTGCCAGCAGTTCGACACACACCAACACTGAAGCTTTCTTT CASSSTHTNTEAFF
NA 15 TRBJ1-5 TRBV4-2 NA TGTGCCAGCAGCCAAGATCAACGGATCAATCAGCCCCAGCATTTT CASSQDQRINQPQHF
NA 13 TRBJ2-1 TRBV4-3 NA TGCGCCAGCAGCCAAGTACAGCTAAATGAGCAGTTCTTC CASSQVQLNEQFF
NA 14 TRBJ2-5 TRBV7-3 NA TGTGCCAGCAGCTTAAATCCCAATTCTGAGACCCAGTACTTC CASSLNPNSETQYF
NA 14 TRBJ1-6 TRBV3-1/TRBV3-2 NA TGTGCCAGCAGCCAATTTAAAGGCAATTCACCCCTCCACTTT CASSQFKGNSPLHF
NA 13 TRBJ2-2 TRBV27 NA TGTGCCAGCAGTTTACACAACACCGGGGAGCTGTTTTTT CASSLHNTGELFF
TRBD1 14 TRBJ1-2 TRBV19 few TGTGCCAGTAGTATAGGACAGGGAACCCTAGGCTACACCTTC CASSIGQGTLGYTF
NA 15 TRBJ2-7 TRBV27 NA TGTGCCAGCAGTTTGGGACTTTGGTCTGGATACGAGCAGTACTTC CASSLGLWSGYEQYF
NA 16 TRBJ1-2 TRBV28 NA TGTGCCAGCAGTTTATTCAGCGGAGCTACTAACTATGGCTACACCTTC CASSLFSGATNYGYTF
TRBD2 15 TRBJ2-5 TRBV25-1 NA TGTGCCAGCAGTGAAACCAGCGGGAGACAAGAGACCCAGTACTTC CASSETSGRQETQYF
TRBD2 15 TRBJ2-1 TRBV6-5 NA TGTGCCAGCAGCTCGATAGCGGGAGTGGGTAATGAGCAGTTCTTC CASSSIAGVGNEQFF
NA 15 TRBJ1-1 TRBV11-3 once TGTGCCAGCAGCTTAAATCAGAGAGTTGACACTGAAGCTTTCTTT CASSLNQRVDTEAFF
NA 14 TRBJ1-3 TRBV5-1 NA TGCGCCAGCAGCTTTGGTGGGGGCGTTGGAACCATATATTTT CASSFGGGVGTIYF
NA 14 TRBJ1-5 TRBV28 NA TGTGCCAGCAGTTTGGCAGGGAACAATCAGCCCCAGCATTTT CASSLAGNNQPQHF
NA 14 TRBJ2-7 TRBV6-2/TRBV6-3 NA TGTGCCAGCAGTTACGGTAGCACATCCTACGAGCAGTACTTC CASSYGSTSYEQYF
NA 11 TRBJ2-7 TRBV28 once TGTGCCAGCAGGGACCCCTACGAGCAGTACTTC CASRDPYEQYF
NA 13 TRBJ2-5 TRBV7-3 NA TGTGCCAGCAGGATCTCCGGGACAGAGACCCAGTACTTC CASRISGTETQYF
TRBD2 18 TRBJ2-3 TRBV5-1 NA TGCGCCAGCAGCTTGGAGGGTAGCGGGAGGGCCTGGGGAAATACGCAGTATTTT CASSLEGSGRAWGNTQYF
TRBD2 15 TRBJ2-7 TRBV6-5 once TGTGCCATCACTCCGCACGGGCGGGAGACCTACGAGCAGTACTTC CAITPHGRETYEQYF